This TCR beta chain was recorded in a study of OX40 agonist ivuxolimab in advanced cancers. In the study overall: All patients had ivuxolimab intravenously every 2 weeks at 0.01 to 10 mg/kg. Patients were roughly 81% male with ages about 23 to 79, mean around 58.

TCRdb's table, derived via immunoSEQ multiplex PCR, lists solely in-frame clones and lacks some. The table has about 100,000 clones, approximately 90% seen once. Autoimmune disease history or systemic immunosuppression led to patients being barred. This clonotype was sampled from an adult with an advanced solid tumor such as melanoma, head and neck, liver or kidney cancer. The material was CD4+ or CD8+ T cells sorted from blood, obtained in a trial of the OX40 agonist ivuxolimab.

The chain's CDR3 is CASSQDTNQPQHF. The CDR3 bases are TGTGCCAGCAGCCAGGACACCAATCAGCCCCAGCATTTT. V usage is TRBV5-5 and J usage is TRBJ1-5; possibly TRBD1 for D (5 bases). Germline V gene lookup returns CDR1 SGHKS and CDR2 YYEKEE (reference sequence). V lost 4 bases to trimming and J lost 3 bases, with 8 bases between them. The CDR3 has 13 amino acids. Full variable domain (outside the CDR3, taken from reference TRBV5-5 and TRBJ1-5): DAGVTQSPTHLIKTRGQQVTLRCSPISGHKSVSWYQQVLGQGPQFIFQYYEKEERGRGNFPDRFSARQFPNYSSELNVNALLLGDSALYLCASSQDTNQPQHFGDGTRLSIL.